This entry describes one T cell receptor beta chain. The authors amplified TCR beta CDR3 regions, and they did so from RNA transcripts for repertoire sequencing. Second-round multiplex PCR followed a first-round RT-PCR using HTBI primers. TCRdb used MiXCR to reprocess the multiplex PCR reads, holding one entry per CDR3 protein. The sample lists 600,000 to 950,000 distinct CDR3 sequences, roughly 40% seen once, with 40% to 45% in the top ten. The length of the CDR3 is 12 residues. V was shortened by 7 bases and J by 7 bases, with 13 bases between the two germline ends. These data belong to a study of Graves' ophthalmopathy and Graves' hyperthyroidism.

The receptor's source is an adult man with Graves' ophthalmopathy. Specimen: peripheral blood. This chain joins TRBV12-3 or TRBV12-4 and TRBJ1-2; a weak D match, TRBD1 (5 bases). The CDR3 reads CASTSRVSGYTF. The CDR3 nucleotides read TGTGCCAGCACCTCCAGGGTTTCTGGCTACACCTTC.